The sequence of this T cell receptor (beta chain) was determined in a study of blood T cells in healthy people across ages. The V gene end was trimmed by 7 bases and the J gene end by 1 base; junction bases not matched to a gene: 6. CDR3 length equals 15 residues. Germline values: CDR1 SEHNR, CDR2 FQNEAQ (reference sequence). Alongside a J-beta primer mix, a sample-barcoded 5' primer served in a second PCR lasting 7 to 11 cycles. From the 5' RACE reads, TCRdb called clonotypes with MiXCR, one entry per CDR3 protein. Here the sample spans 1.5 million to 2 million distinct CDR3 sequences, around 40% being singletons. As concerns this clonotype: Its antigen remains unidentified.

In terms of origin and age, donors were healthy Caucasian individuals from Russia aged 6 to 90. For every donor, a draw yielded around 10 milliliters of peripheral blood. Whole-study results and caveats: Among long-lived donors, naive CD4+ cells were more numerous and diversity higher than in aged donors.

This sequence originates from a human donor in good health. The rearrangement links TRBV7-9 to TRBJ2-1, with 8 bases matching TRBD1. The material sequenced was blood. CDR3 region: CASTLGTGSYNEQFF. The CDR3 region has the DNA TGTGCCAGCACCCTTGGGACAGGTTCCTACAATGAGCAGTTCTTC.